These 10 T cell receptor beta chains originate from one sample sequenced in a study of blood T cells in healthy people across ages. The use of a sample-barcoded 5' primer and a J-beta primer mix characterized a second PCR of roughly 6 to 11 cycles. TCRdb used MiXCR to reprocess the 5' RACE reads, holding one entry per CDR3 protein. The sample holds about 680,000 distinct CDR3 sequences, around 48% seen once. Sequencing used blood. Receptor source: an older woman in good health.

This clonotype was counted between two and nine times. The chain employs TRBV7-9 and TRBJ1-6; a possible D gene is TRBD1 (6 bases). Germline V gene data show CDR1 as SEHNR and CDR2 as FQNEAQ (reference sequence). There are 16 residues in the CDR3. V lost 4 bases and J 4 bases, leaving 14 bases between the germline ends. The CDR3 DNA sequence: TGTGCCAGCAGCTCCATGGGGGGCGAATATAATTCACCCCTCCACTTT. Translating gives CASSSMGGEYNSPLHF.

The V call is TRBV27, the J call TRBJ2-1; 10 positions agree with TRBD2. Per germline, CDR1 MNHEY and CDR2 SMNVEV (reference sequence). The CDR3 sequence is 17 residues long. Losses at the gene ends were 6 bases for V and 2 bases for J; bases not matched to a gene: 10. The CDR3 region has the DNA TGTGCCAGCAGCTCTAGCGGGAGTGGGGCAACCTACAATGAGCAGTTCTTC. Its translation is CASSSSGSGATYNEQFF.

This clonotype has ten or more counts. The genes are TRBV5-1 and TRBJ2-7; no clear D. This CDR3 comprises 12 residues. Germline lookup yields CDR1 SGHRS and CDR2 YFSETQ. Trimming stripped 0 bases from V and 4 bases from J, with 5 bases between. CDR3 DNA sequence: TGCGCCAGCAGCTTGGGAATTTACGAGCAGTACTTC. It codes for CASSLGIYEQYF.

V usage is TRBV11-3 and J usage is TRBJ2-3; perhaps D is TRBD1 or TRBD2 (5 bases each). Germline lookup yields CDR1 SGHNT and CDR2 YENEEA. V was cut by 0 bases and J by 4 bases, with 11 bases left in between. This CDR3 has 15 amino acids. The CDR3 sequence: CASSLDGGMADTQYF. The CDR3 DNA sequence: TGTGCCAGCAGCTTAGATGGGGGTATGGCAGATACGCAGTATTTT.

This clonotype was counted only a few times. This rearrangement joins TRBV28 to TRBJ1-2, with TRBD1 identical over 7 bases. The germline V gene encodes CDR1 MDHEN and CDR2 SYDVKM. The CDR3 spans 15 residues. V shed 5 bases, J shed 0 bases, and the junction held 6 bases outside the gene matches. The CDR3 loop reads CASSGRTGSNYGYTF. CDR3 DNA: TGTGCCAGCAGTGGGCGGACAGGATCTAACTATGGCTACACCTTC.

In its sample, this clonotype was seen a few times. The rearrangement links TRBV5-1 to TRBJ2-1; D may be TRBD1 (5 bases). V gave up 4 bases and J gave up 0 bases, with 14 bases separating them. The germline V gene encodes CDR1 SGHRS and CDR2 YFSETQ. This CDR3 has 16 amino acids. DNA of the CDR3: TGCGCCAGCAGCAAGACAGCCACCAGCTCCTACAATGAGCAGTTCTTC. Translating gives CASSKTATSSYNEQFF.

The J gene is TRBJ2-1, the V gene TRBV20-1; 9 nucleotides agree with TRBD2. Trimming removed 7 bases from V and 4 bases from J; junction bases left unmatched: 11. CDR3 size: 15 residues. The germline gives CDR1 DFQATT, CDR2 SNEGSKA (reference sequence). CDR3: CSVPFPSGIYNEQFF. CDR3 DNA sequence: TGCAGTGTGCCTTTCCCTAGCGGGATATACAATGAGCAGTTCTTC.

The genes are TRBV16 and TRBJ2-7, with unresolved D. The germline V gene encodes CDR1 KGHSY and CDR2 FQNENV. The V end lost 7 bases, the J end lost 4 bases, and 17 bases lay between the germline ends. This CDR3 spans 14 amino acids. The CDR3 spells CASTLWASGYEQYF. CDR3 nucleotides: TGTGCCAGCACCCTCTGGGCTAGTGGTTACGAGCAGTACTTC.

V usage is TRBV5-1 and J usage is TRBJ2-7; D possibly corresponds to TRBD2 (6 bases). The CDR3 has 13 amino acids. Trimming stripped 0 bases from V and 10 bases from J, with 14 bases between. The germline V gene has CDR1 SGHRS and CDR2 YFSETQ. Here the CDR3 reads CASSLAGLSLQYF. For the CDR3, the DNA is TGCGCCAGCAGCTTGGCCGGACTATCCCTTCAGTACTTC. The full variable domain, in which reference TRBV5-1 and TRBJ2-7 provide the parts outside the CDR3, is KAGVTQTPRYLIKTRGQQVTLSCSPISGHRSVSWYQQTPGQGLQFLFEYFSETQRNKGNFPGRFSGRQFSNSRSEMNVSTLELGDSALYLCASSLAGLSLQYFGPGTRLTVT.

V and J are TRBV4-2 and TRBJ2-7; TRBD2 might be the D (6 bases). V was trimmed by 4 bases and J by 6 bases, leaving 13 bases between them. This CDR3 is 13 amino acids long. Germline lookup yields CDR1 LGHNA and CDR2 YNFKEQ. CDR3 in DNA: TGTGCCAGCAGCCCGGGAGACCTTCGCGAGCAGTACTTC. This translates into CASSPGDLREQYF.